One and the same sample provided the 20 T cell receptor beta chains below, sequenced in a study of shared clonotypes between healthy human individuals (dated by TCRdb to about 2020). The library was built by means of the immunoSEQ multiplex PCR assay. TCRdb carries this immuneACCESS record with in-frame sequences only. Its versions omit some clonotypes, under half of them owing to an unresolved V gene in the studies checked, with the rest unexplained. The sample data list approximately 1.5 million clones, and around 98.5% of these were observed just once. Around 0.38% of the sample is held by the ten biggest clonotypes. The sample was naive CD4+ T cells sorted from blood. What this sample's cell subset or site label stands for: CD45RA+ positively selected. These receptor sequences come from a man aged 25-40 years in good health.

The chain recombines TRBV29-1 with TRBJ2-5, with TRBD1 as a possible D gene (5 bases). From germline, CDR1 is SQVTM and CDR2 ANQGSEA. This CDR3 region has 14 residues. Trimming took 1 base from V and 4 from J, leaving 13 bases between them. CDR3 DNA sequence: TGCAGCGTTGAAGTAACACGCCAGGGAGAGACCCAGTACTTC. Its protein product is CSVEVTRQGETQYF.

The chain is built from TRBV15 and TRBJ2-5; D possibly corresponds to TRBD2 (5 bases). Trimming pared 1 base from V and 4 bases from J, leaving 10 bases between. Germline CDR1 LNHNV, CDR2 YYDKDF (reference sequence). The CDR3 extends over 14 amino acids. Here the CDR3 reads CATSRVGGGETQYF. DNA for the CDR3: TGTGCCACCAGCAGAGTCGGAGGCGGAGAGACCCAGTACTTC.

This chain connects TRBV5-4 to TRBJ2-5; 13 bases agree with TRBD2. The ends lost 0 bases at V and 1 base at J; junction bases unmatched: 6. The germline CDR1 and CDR2 sequences are SGHNT and YYREEE (reference sequence). The CDR3 runs to 18 residues. DNA of the CDR3: TGTGCCAGCAGCTTGGGAGGACTAGCGGGAGCCCCCCAAGAGACCCAGTACTTC. Its translation: CASSLGGLAGAPQETQYF.

V usage is TRBV28 and J usage is TRBJ1-5; D remains ambiguous. CDR1 is MDHEN, CDR2 SYDVKM, per germline. V lost 4 bases, J lost 0 bases, and 10 bases lay in between. This CDR3 is 15 amino acids long. The CDR3 DNA reads TGTGCCAGCAGTTCCTTCACCCTTAGCAATCAGCCCCAGCATTTT. This translates into CASSSFTLSNQPQHF.

This clone showed up just once. CDR3 sequence reads: CASSPAGGKNIQYF. The CDR3 DNA reads as TGTGCCAGCTCACCAGCGGGGGGAAAAAACATTCAGTACTTC. The rearrangement joins TRBV18 to TRBJ2-4; 8 bases are shared with TRBD2. The CDR3 has 14 amino acids. With 2 bases clipped from V and 4 bases from J, the junction kept 1 base outside the gene matches. The germline gives CDR1 KGHSH, CDR2 LQKENI.

This chain uses TRBV19 with TRBJ2-7; TRBD1 matches at 9 bases. J gave up 5 bases and V 6 bases, and 8 bases lay outside the gene matches. There are 14 residues in the CDR3. Germline V gives CDR1 LNHDA, CDR2 SQIVND (reference sequence). CDR3 amino acids: CASRQTGGFDEQYF. DNA of the CDR3: TGTGCCAGTAGACAGACAGGGGGTTTCGACGAGCAGTACTTC.

This chain links TRBV19 with TRBJ1-5, with a possible D match to TRBD1 (6 bases). The CDR3 is 15 residues long. V was trimmed by 5 bases and J by 3 bases, leaving 14 bases between them. Germline CDR1 and CDR2: LNHDA and SQIVND (reference sequence). The CDR3 here is CASSGAGTPNQPQHF. For the CDR3, the DNA is TGTGCCAGTAGTGGAGCCGGGACACCCAATCAGCCCCAGCATTTT.

The V call is TRBV18, the J call TRBJ2-1; TRBD2 matches at 8 bases. From germline, CDR1 is KGHSH and CDR2 LQKENI. This CDR3 comprises 14 residues. V was pared by 0 bases and J by 7 bases, with 2 bases of the junction left unmatched. CDR3 bases: TGTGCCAGCTCACCACCGTCGGGAGGGAATGAGCAGTTCTTC. Translation gives CASSPPSGGNEQFF.

The rearrangement uses TRBV7-9 and TRBJ2-1; the match to TRBD1 covers 7 bases. Germline trimming cut 5 bases from V and 5 bases from J; bases unmatched to any gene: 15. The germline V gene has CDR1 SEHNR and CDR2 FQNEAQ (reference sequence). This CDR3 region has 17 residues. Here the CDR3 reads CASSPQQGGINHNEQFF. CDR3 DNA: TGTGCCAGCAGCCCCCAACAAGGGGGCATCAACCACAATGAGCAGTTCTTC.

The chain couples TRBV5-6 to TRBJ1-1, with D perhaps matching TRBD1 (5 bases). Trimming took 4 bases from V and 11 from J, leaving 24 bases between them. Germline values: CDR1 SGHDT, CDR2 YYEEEE. CDR3 length: 15 residues. CDR3 bases: TGTGCCAGCAGCAGAGCGGGGCAGGGACTAAGATTTGCTTTCTTT. Its translation: CASSRAGQGLRFAFF.

The CDR3 DNA reads TGTGCCAGCACCCCTAAGACAAGGAGCACAGATACGCAGTATTTT. Protein product: CASTPKTRSTDTQYF. The chain carries TRBV7-2 and TRBJ2-3; D call uncertain. CDR1 and CDR2 from the germline V gene are SGHTA and FQGNSA. V lost 7 bases, J lost 0 bases, and 14 bases lay in between. The CDR3 length is 15 residues.

The chain carries TRBV7-8 and TRBJ2-3; the match to TRBD2 covers 8 bases. The CDR3 is 16 amino acids. Germline CDR1 SGHVS, CDR2 FQNEAQ. Losses at the gene ends were 6 bases for V and 4 bases for J; bases not matched to a gene: 12. Written as DNA, the CDR3 is TGTGCCAGCAGACATTTAGCGGGACCCGGCGCAGATACGCAGTATTTT. Amino acids: CASRHLAGPGADTQYF.

The CDR3 loop reads CASSVSGRAEETQYF. The CDR3 coding sequence is TGCGCCAGCAGCGTTAGCGGGAGGGCCGAGGAGACCCAGTACTTC. The chain combines TRBV5-1 with TRBJ2-5; 11 positions match TRBD2. This CDR3 region has 15 residues. V dropped 4 bases and J dropped 5; count of bases not matched to a gene: 7. Per germline, CDR1 SGHRS and CDR2 YFSETQ.

This clone was observed once. The chain has TRBV19 and TRBJ2-1, with D possibly matching TRBD1 (5 bases). The CDR3 is 14 amino acids. Trimming took 10 bases from V and 3 from J, leaving 16 bases between them. Germline V gives CDR1 LNHDA, CDR2 SQIVND (reference sequence). The CDR3 DNA follows: TGTGCCACCAAGAACCAGGGTATCTACAATGAGCAGTTCTTC. Translated, it gives CATKNQGIYNEQFF.

Details on this clone: An end of the junction does not agree with germline; a read error may underlie this. The rearrangement links TRBV2 to TRBJ1-5, with TRBD1 identical over 7 bases. This CDR3 comprises 15 residues. CDR1 is SNHLY, CDR2 FYNNEI, per germline. DNA for the CDR3: TGTGCCAGCAGGGAAGCCGGGACAGGCAATCAGCCCCAGCATTTT. It encodes CASREAGTGNQPQHF.

Worth noting for this clone: Distinct nucleotide sequences in the sample also encode this CDR3. The chain links TRBV28 to TRBJ2-7; no clear D gene. Trimming removed 4 bases from V and 0 bases from J, with 7 bases in between. The length of the CDR3 is 13 residues. Looked up from germline, CDR1 is MDHEN and CDR2 is SYDVKM. The DNA for the CDR3 is TGTGCCAGCAGTTCCTCGAGCTCCTACGAGCAGTACTTC. This codes for CASSSSSSYEQYF. Full variable domain (outside the CDR3, taken from reference TRBV28 and TRBJ2-7): DVKVTQSSRYLVKRTGEKVFLECVQDMDHENMFWYRQDPGLGLRLIYFSYDVKMKEKGDIPEGYSVSREKKERFSLILESASTNQTSMYLCASSSSSSYEQYFGPGTRLTVT.

This clone has a single count. V and J are TRBV7-2 and TRBJ2-7; D is possibly TRBD2 (6 bases). Germline CDR1 SGHTA, CDR2 FQGNSA. Trimming took off 3 bases at V and 7 bases at J, with 19 bases between the two ends. The CDR3 consists of 15 residues. CDR3 sequence (DNA): TGTGCCAGCAGCTTTCGTTGGGGGGAAGCTTATGAGCAGTACTTC. Translation: CASSFRWGEAYEQYF.

The chain is built from TRBV5-1 and TRBJ2-2; D unclear. CDR1 is SGHRS and CDR2 is YFSETQ in the germline V gene. Trimming stripped 4 bases from V and 6 bases from J, with 19 bases between. The CDR3 is 16 residues long. The CDR3 loop reads CASSDGPPVAAGELFF. The CDR3, as DNA: TGCGCCAGCAGCGACGGACCTCCCGTGGCCGCCGGGGAGCTGTTTTTT.

The genes are TRBV9 and TRBJ1-3, with TRBD1 matching 9 bases. The V segment lost 4 bases and the J segment 2 bases; nucleotides outside the gene matches: 10. This CDR3 region has 17 residues. Germline V gene data show CDR1 as SGDLS and CDR2 as YYNGEE. For the CDR3, the DNA is TGTGCCAGCAGCCCCACCACAGGGGGCGTCACTGGAAACACCATATATTTT. Encoded protein: CASSPTTGGVTGNTIYF.

The CDR3 sequence is CASSLEPIGGTQYF. The CDR3 bases are TGTGCCAGCAGCTTGGAGCCGATCGGGGGGACCCAGTACTTC. The chain couples TRBV7-2 to TRBJ2-5; weak D call: TRBD2 (6 bases). This CDR3 region has 14 residues. From germline, CDR1 is SGHTA and CDR2 FQGNSA. Trimming pared 3 bases from V and 7 bases from J, leaving 15 bases between.